This TCR beta chain was obtained from a study of shared clonotypes between healthy human individuals. The naive CD8 population came from CD45RO-negative cells selected for CCR7, without terminally differentiated effector memory CD45RA+ cells. Libraries were prepared by immunoSEQ multiplex PCR; TCRdb keeps only in-frame clonotypes and omits some of them. The sample gives hundreds of thousands of clones, 95% to 98% of which show up once; 0.25% to 0.35% is in the top ten. Germline-derived CDR1 and CDR2 are SGDLS and YYNGEE. Trimming stripped 4 bases from V and 6 bases from J, with 14 bases between. This CDR3 has 13 residues.

The source is a man in his thirties or forties in good health. The sequencing sample was made of naive CD8+ T cells sorted from blood. This chain links TRBV9 with TRBJ2-7; no clear D. For the CDR3, the DNA is TGTGCCAGCAGCCCCGCACTGAGTCTCGAGCAGTACTTC. Amino acids: CASSPALSLEQYF.